This passage covers 12 T cell receptor beta chains from one sample sequenced in a study of T cells in Graves' hyperthyroidism and ophthalmopathy. Regions amplified from RNA transcripts were the TCR beta CDR3 regions. An initial round of RT-PCR targeting the TCR CDR3 relied on the HTBI primer set. TCRdb re-derived calls from the multiplex PCR reads in MiXCR, one entry per CDR3 protein. The sample carries approximately 370,000 distinct CDR3 sequences, about a sixth recorded once. The specimen was blood. All receptors come from a woman in her twenties or thirties with Graves' hyperthyroidism that later progressed to Graves' ophthalmopathy.

This clonotype occurred many times. This rearrangement joins TRBV9 to TRBJ1-2, with TRBD1 identical over 10 bases. Looked up from germline, CDR1 is SGDLS and CDR2 is YYNGEE. The CDR3 extends over 18 amino acids. The V and J ends lost 6 bases and 8 bases, in that order; junction bases with no gene match: 22. For the CDR3, the DNA is TGTGCCAGCACCAGCCTCCCGGGACAGGGGCCTCCCACGCGGGGCTACACCTTC. It yields the protein CASTSLPGQGPPTRGYTF.

This clonotype appeared many times. V and J are TRBV12-3 or TRBV12-4 and TRBJ2-2; 11 bases agree with TRBD2. The CDR3 consists of 15 residues. V lost 2 bases to trimming and J lost 4 bases; unmatched junction nucleotides: 0. CDR3 nucleotides: TGTGCCAGCAGTTTAACTAGCGGGAGCACCGGGGAGCTGTTTTTT. Translation: CASSLTSGSTGELFF.

This clonotype has more than one count but fewer than ten. The junction does not match germline at one end; this may be a read error. This rearrangement joins TRBV3-1 to TRBJ2-5; 12 bases line up with TRBD2. The germline V gene encodes CDR1 LGHDT and CDR2 YNNKEL (reference sequence). The CDR3 runs 13 residues. CDR3 bases: TGTGCCAGCAGCCAATATGGGACTAGCGGGTGCCACTTC. Translating gives CASSQYGTSGCHF.

This clonotype was counted at least ten times. V gene TRBV20-1 combines with J gene TRBJ1-1; TRBD1 matches 7 bases. The CDR3 sequence is 16 residues long. In germline, CDR1 is DFQATT, CDR2 SNEGSKA (reference sequence). The J segment lost 3 bases and the V segment lost 0 bases, leaving 10 bases of the junction unmatched. The CDR3 region is CSARDGGGELYTEAFF. The CDR3 DNA reads TGCAGTGCTAGAGATGGAGGGGGCGAATTGTACACTGAAGCTTTCTTT.

This sequence joins TRBV4-1 and TRBJ2-3; a weak D match, TRBD1 (6 bases). V lost 7 bases to trimming and J lost 0 bases, with 17 bases between them. The CDR3 is 16 residues long. Germline V gene sequence: CDR1 MGHRA, CDR2 YSYEKL. The CDR3 nucleotides read TGCGCCAGCAACCCCGGGACATCGACTAGCACAGATACGCAGTATTTT. Protein: CASNPGTSTSTDTQYF.

The rearrangement uses TRBV9 and TRBJ2-1; 9 bases match TRBD1. J was trimmed by 8 bases and V by 4 bases; bases with no gene match: 4. The CDR3 has 13 amino acids. Germline CDR1 SGDLS, CDR2 YYNGEE. CDR3 nucleotide sequence: TGTGCCAGCAGCCTCGGGACAGGGCATGAGCAGTTCTTC. This sequence encodes CASSLGTGHEQFF.

The chain is built from TRBV20-1 and TRBJ2-1; 8 nucleotides line up with TRBD1. Germline CDR1 DFQATT, CDR2 SNEGSKA (reference sequence). V was pared by 6 bases and J by 10 bases, with 5 bases of the junction left unmatched. The CDR3 totals 11 residues. This chain's CDR3 is CSAVRTGEQFF. The CDR3, as DNA: TGCAGTGCGGTCCGGACAGGGGAGCAGTTCTTC.

The chain has TRBV12-3 or TRBV12-4 and TRBJ1-1; 7 nucleotides match TRBD1. This CDR3 has 15 residues. V dropped 7 bases and J dropped 1; count of bases not matched to a gene: 9. The CDR3 DNA follows: TGTGCCAGCACCCAGAGGTCAGGGGGGAACACTGAAGCTTTCTTT. This codes for CASTQRSGGNTEAFF.

At least ten counts were recorded for this clonotype. J is TRBJ1-2 and V is TRBV18; D is uncertain. CDR1 is KGHSH and CDR2 is LQKENI in the germline V gene. This CDR3 contains 14 residues. Trimming stripped 2 bases from V and 2 bases from J, with 9 bases between. Written as DNA, the CDR3 is TGTGCCAGCTCACCAGAGACACAGAACTATGGCTACACCTTC. This codes for CASSPETQNYGYTF.

This clonotype was recorded a few times. The genes are TRBV7-2 and TRBJ2-1, with 12 nucleotides matching TRBD1. Trimming at V came to 5 bases and at J to 9 bases, leaving 8 bases not matched to a gene. This CDR3 comprises 15 residues. Per the germline V gene, CDR1 is SGHTA and CDR2 is FQGNSA. The CDR3 coding sequence is TGTGCCAGCAGCCTAACCGGGACAGGGGGCATTGAGCAGTTCTTC. Translation gives CASSLTGTGGIEQFF.

This clonotype was seen many times. The V call is TRBV5-1, the J call TRBJ2-2; 7 bases are shared with TRBD1. V gave up 4 bases and J gave up 7 bases; unmatched junction bases: 10. The CDR3 consists of 15 residues. CDR1 and CDR2 from the germline V gene are SGHRS and YFSETQ. Here the CDR3 reads CASSPGTEESGELFF. The CDR3 region has the DNA TGCGCCAGCAGCCCCGGGACAGAAGAGAGCGGGGAGCTGTTTTTT.

This clonotype was found a few times. The chain recombines TRBV15 with TRBJ2-7, with TRBD2 as a possible D gene (6 bases). Germline V gene lookup returns CDR1 LNHNV and CDR2 YYDKDF (reference sequence). Between the trimmed V and J ends, which lost 5 bases and 3 bases, there was a span of 14 bases. This CDR3 is 14 amino acids long. CDR3 amino acids: CATSGLFDSYEQYF. For the CDR3, the DNA is TGTGCCACCAGCGGACTATTCGACAGCTACGAGCAGTACTTC.